This TCR beta chain came from a study of cytomegalovirus exposure and HLA in healthy donors. Study overall: Unique TCRs numbering around 85 million, obtained from HLA-typed donors, made up an early data release.

60 Vbeta and 13 Jbeta primers were used in PCR. The data were produced by immunoSEQ multiplex PCR, yet TCRdb's version contains in-frame clones alone and is incomplete. The repertoire includes about 130,000 clones, approximately 74% of them detected once, and approximately 4% sits in the top ten. Although they were nominally healthy when sampled, donors likely had unrecorded immune exposures. The clonotype originates from a man aged 18-30 years in good health and CMV-seropositive. The sample comprised PBMCs.

CDR3 in amino acids: CASSLPQGDNGYTF. CDR3 in DNA: TGCGCCAGCAGTTTGCCCCAGGGGGATAACGGCTACACCTTC. The V gene is TRBV5-1, the J gene TRBJ1-2; 7 bases fit TRBD1. The CDR3 has 14 amino acids. V shed 5 bases, J shed 8 bases, and the junction held 12 bases outside the gene matches. Germline assignment: CDR1 SGHRS and CDR2 YFSETQ.